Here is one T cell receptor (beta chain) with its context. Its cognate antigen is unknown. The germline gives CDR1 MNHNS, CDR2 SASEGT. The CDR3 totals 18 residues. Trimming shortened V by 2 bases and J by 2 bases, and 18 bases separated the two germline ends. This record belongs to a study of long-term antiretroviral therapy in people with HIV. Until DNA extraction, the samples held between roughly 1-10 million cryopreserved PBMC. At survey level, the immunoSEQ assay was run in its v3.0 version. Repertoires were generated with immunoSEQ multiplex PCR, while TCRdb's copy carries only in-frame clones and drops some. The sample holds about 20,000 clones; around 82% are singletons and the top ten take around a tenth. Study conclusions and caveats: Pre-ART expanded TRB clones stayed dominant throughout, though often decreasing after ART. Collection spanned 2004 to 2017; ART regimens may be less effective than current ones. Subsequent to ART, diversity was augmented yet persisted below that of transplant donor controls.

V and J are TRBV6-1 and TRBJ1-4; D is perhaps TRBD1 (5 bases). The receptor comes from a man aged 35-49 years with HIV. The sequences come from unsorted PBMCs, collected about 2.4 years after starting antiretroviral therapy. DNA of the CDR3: TGTGCCAGCAGTGAATGGCCCATCAGGGTTACGACTAATGAAAAACTGTTTTTT. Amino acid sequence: CASSEWPIRVTTNEKLFF.